This T cell receptor beta chain was captured in a study of cytomegalovirus exposure and HLA in healthy donors. Background on the study: Most donors, 70% to 85% of approximately 400 genotyped, fell in the Caucasian-associated ancestry cluster.

PCR amplification relied on 60 Vbeta primers (plus 13 Jbeta primers). Some clones are missing from TCRdb's copy, which holds only in-frame ones; the method was immunoSEQ multiplex PCR. The sample consists of approximately 160,000 clones, approximately 81% of them appearing once. On this clone: The antigen is not known.

Regarding the study as a whole: TRBV6-2, TRBV6-3 and some other V segments were unresolvable in 87-base-pair reads.

Trimming at V came to 1 base and at J to 5 bases, leaving 6 bases not matched to a gene. Looked up from germline, CDR1 is MNHNS and CDR2 is SASEGT. There are 15 residues in the CDR3. The V and J genes are TRBV6-1 and TRBJ2-5; 8 nucleotides line up with TRBD2. This receptor was identified in a boy between 2 and 10 years old in good health and CMV-seronegative. Sequencing was performed on PBMCs. The CDR3 DNA reads TGTGCCAGCAGTGAAGACCCCGGGAGGGGGGAGACCCAGTACTTC. This sequence encodes CASSEDPGRGETQYF.